What follows are 4 T cell receptor beta chains derived from one specimen sequenced in a study of shared clonotypes between healthy human individuals. The assay was immunoSEQ multiplex PCR, and TCRdb's table has in-frame clones only and misses some. The sample consists of some 240,000 clones, 50% to 80% of them appearing once. The sequenced sample was memory CD4+ T cells sorted from blood. Documented subset: CD45RA-negative fraction. Every receptor here comes from a man younger than 40 in good health.

There are many counts of this clone. The chain recombines TRBV7-9 with TRBJ2-1, with unresolved D. The CDR3 loop spans 11 amino acids. The V and J ends lost 5 bases and 2 bases respectively, with 1 base between them. Germline V gene sequence: CDR1 SEHNR, CDR2 FQNEAQ (reference sequence). CDR3 DNA: TGTGCCAGCAGCACCTACAATGAGCAGTTCTTC. Translation: CASSTYNEQFF.

The chain recombines TRBV10-2 with TRBJ2-5; D not certain. The germline V gene encodes CDR1 WSHSY and CDR2 SAAADI. This CDR3 contains 11 residues. Trimming left V 4 bases short and J 2 bases short, with 2 bases between. The chain's CDR3 is CASSAQETQYF. CDR3 nucleotides: TGCGCCAGCAGTGCACAAGAGACCCAGTACTTC.

CDR3 sequence (DNA): TGTGCCAGTAGCCCTGGGACTAGCAATTCCTACGAGCAGTACTTC. Its protein is CASSPGTSNSYEQYF. The V call is TRBV19, the J call TRBJ2-7; 9 bases are shared with TRBD2. The V segment lost 6 bases and the J segment 1 base; nucleotides outside the gene matches: 7. Germline CDR1 reads LNHDA; CDR2 reads SQIVND (reference sequence). The CDR3 totals 15 residues.

For the CDR3, the DNA is TGTGCCAGCAGCTTAGACGTCCGGGACCTCTCTGGAAACACCATATATTTT. This translates into CASSLDVRDLSGNTIYF. The chain has TRBV7-2 and TRBJ1-3; maybe TRBD1 (5 bases). V lost 1 base to trimming and J lost 0 bases, with 13 bases between them. CDR3 size: 17 residues. Germline values: CDR1 SGHTA, CDR2 FQGNSA.